This T cell receptor (beta chain) was observed in a study of OX40 agonist ivuxolimab in advanced cancers. Study-wide background: Ivuxolimab is a fully human IgG2 antibody that activates OX40 (CD134). The group had a mean age of around 60 years, ranged from 23 to 79, and was just under 85% male. Regarding the study as a whole: Among the least clonally expanded were partial responders at 0.1-3.0 mg/kg. Expanded peripheral T-cell antigen specificity went undetermined.

Details on this clone: What it binds is unknown.

Libraries were prepared by immunoSEQ multiplex PCR; TCRdb keeps only in-frame clonotypes and omits some of them. The sample shows roughly 67,000 clones, roughly 82% of them seen only once. The CDR3 consists of 17 residues. Per the germline V gene, CDR1 is ENHRY and CDR2 is SYGVKD. V trimming: 3 bases; J trimming: 4 bases; junction bases outside the gene matches: 10. This TCR came from an adult with an advanced solid tumor such as melanoma, head and neck, liver or kidney cancer. This sample comprised CD4+ or CD8+ T cells sorted from blood, obtained in a trial of the OX40 agonist ivuxolimab. This rearrangement joins TRBV10-3 to TRBJ2-1; TRBD2 matches at 9 bases. The CDR3 DNA reads TGTGCCATCAGTGACCTCTCTGGGACTAGCCGATACAATGAGCAGTTCTTC. Translation gives CAISDLSGTSRYNEQFF.